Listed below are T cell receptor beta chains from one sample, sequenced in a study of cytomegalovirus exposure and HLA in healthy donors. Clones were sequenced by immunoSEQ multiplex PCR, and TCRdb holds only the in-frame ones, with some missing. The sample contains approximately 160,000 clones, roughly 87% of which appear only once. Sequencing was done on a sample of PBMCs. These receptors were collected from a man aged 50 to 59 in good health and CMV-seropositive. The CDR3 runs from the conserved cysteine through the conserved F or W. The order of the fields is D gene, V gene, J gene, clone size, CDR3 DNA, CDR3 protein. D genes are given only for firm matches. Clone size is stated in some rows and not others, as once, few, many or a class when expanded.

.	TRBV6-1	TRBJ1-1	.	TGTGCCAGCAGTGAAGGGACAGTAATGAACACTGAAGCTTTCTTT	CASSEGTVMNTEAFF
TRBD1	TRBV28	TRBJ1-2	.	TGTGCCGGACGAGGGGACAGGATGAGTGGCTACACCTTC	CAGRGDRMSGYTF
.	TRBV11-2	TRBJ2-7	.	TGTGCCAGCAGCCCAAACAGGGACGAGCAGTACTTC	CASSPNRDEQYF
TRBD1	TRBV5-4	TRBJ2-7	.	TGTGCCAGCAGCCACCAGACAGGGGGGACCTACGAGCAGTACTTC	CASSHQTGGTYEQYF
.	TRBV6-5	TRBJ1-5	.	TGTGCCAGCAGACAGACAGGCGCCAATCAGCCCCAGCATTTT	CASRQTGANQPQHF
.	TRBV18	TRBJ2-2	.	TGTGCCAGCTCACCCCCGGGGGGCAGGACCGGGGAGCTGTTTTTT	CASSPPGGRTGELFF
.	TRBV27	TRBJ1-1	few	TGTGCCAGCAGGGCACGCGACAGGCCGGCTTTCTTT	CASRARDRPAFF
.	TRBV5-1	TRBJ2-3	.	TGCGCCAGCAAGATGGGGGGTACAGATACGCAGTATTTT	CASKMGGTDTQYF
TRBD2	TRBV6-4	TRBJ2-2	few	TGTGCCAGCAGTGAGCGGGGGGCCACCGGGGAGCTGTTTTTT	CASSERGATGELFF
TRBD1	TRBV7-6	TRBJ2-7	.	TGTGCCAGCAGCCCGTACAGGGGGCCCTACGAGCAGTACTTC	CASSPYRGPYEQYF
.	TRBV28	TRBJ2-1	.	TGTGCCAGCAGCCCCCCCGGGACAGTTAGCGGCAATGAGCAGTTCTTC	CASSPPGTVSGNEQFF
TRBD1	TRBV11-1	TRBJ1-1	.	TGTGCCAGCAGCCCAGGGACAGGGGGGAACACTGAAGCTTTCTTT	CASSPGTGGNTEAFF
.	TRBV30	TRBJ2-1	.	TGTGCCTGGAGTGTAGTTCTAAATGAGCAGTTCTTC	CAWSVVLNEQFF
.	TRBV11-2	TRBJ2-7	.	TGTGCCAGCAGCCCAATCAGGGGCCACTCCTACGAGCAGTACTTC	CASSPIRGHSYEQYF
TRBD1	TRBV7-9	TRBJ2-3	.	TGTGCCAGCAGCCCGGACAGGGGGAGCGGAGATACGCAGTATTTT	CASSPDRGSGDTQYF
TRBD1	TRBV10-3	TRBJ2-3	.	TGTGCCATCAGCTCGGACAGGGAAACGCAGTATTTT	CAISSDRETQYF
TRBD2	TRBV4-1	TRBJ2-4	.	TGCGCCAGCAGCCAAGATCCTCGCGGGAGGGTTTCGGCCAAAAACATTCAGTACTTC	CASSQDPRGRVSAKNIQYF